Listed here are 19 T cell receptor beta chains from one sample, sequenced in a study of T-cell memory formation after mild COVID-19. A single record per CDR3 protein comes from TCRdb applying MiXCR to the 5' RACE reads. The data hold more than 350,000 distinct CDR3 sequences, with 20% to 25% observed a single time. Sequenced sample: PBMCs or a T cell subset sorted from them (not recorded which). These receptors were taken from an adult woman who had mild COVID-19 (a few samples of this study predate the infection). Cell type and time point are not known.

CDR3 loop: CASSFLRDRGISTEAFF. CDR3 bases: TGTGCCAGCAGCTTCCTCCGGGACAGGGGGATTTCAACTGAAGCTTTCTTT. The V gene is TRBV5-6, the J gene TRBJ1-1; 11 bases agree with TRBD1. This CDR3 has 17 residues. J lost 5 bases, V lost 2 bases, and 11 bases had no gene match. The germline V gene encodes CDR1 SGHDT and CDR2 YYEEEE.

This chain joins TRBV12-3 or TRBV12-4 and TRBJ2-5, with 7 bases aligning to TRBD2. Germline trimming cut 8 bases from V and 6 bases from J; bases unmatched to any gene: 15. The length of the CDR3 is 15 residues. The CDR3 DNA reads TGTGCCAGCTCCACCCCCCTACTAGCGTTGAAGACCCAGTACTTC. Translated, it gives CASSTPLLALKTQYF.

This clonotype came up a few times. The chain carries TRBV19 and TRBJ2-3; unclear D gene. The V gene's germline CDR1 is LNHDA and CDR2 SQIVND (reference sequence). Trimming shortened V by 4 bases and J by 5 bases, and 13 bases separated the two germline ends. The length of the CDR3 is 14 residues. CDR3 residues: CASSTSSSGDTQYF. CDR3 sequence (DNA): TGTGCCAGTAGTACTAGTAGCTCCGGAGATACGCAGTATTTT.

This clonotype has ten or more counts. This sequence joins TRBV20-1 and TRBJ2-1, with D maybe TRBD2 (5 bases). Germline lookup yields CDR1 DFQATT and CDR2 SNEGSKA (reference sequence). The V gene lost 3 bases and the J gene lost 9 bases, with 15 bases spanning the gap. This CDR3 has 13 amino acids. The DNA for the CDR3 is TGCAGTGCTAGCCTAGCAGGTGTGGGTGAGCAGTTCTTC. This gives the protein CSASLAGVGEQFF.

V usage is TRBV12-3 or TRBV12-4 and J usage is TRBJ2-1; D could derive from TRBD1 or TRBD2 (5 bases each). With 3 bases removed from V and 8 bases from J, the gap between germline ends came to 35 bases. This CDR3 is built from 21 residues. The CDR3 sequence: CASSFRALLGDDGYGFDEQFF. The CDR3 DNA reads TGTGCCAGCAGTTTCCGAGCATTGCTGGGGGACGACGGGTATGGGTTCGATGAGCAGTTCTTC.

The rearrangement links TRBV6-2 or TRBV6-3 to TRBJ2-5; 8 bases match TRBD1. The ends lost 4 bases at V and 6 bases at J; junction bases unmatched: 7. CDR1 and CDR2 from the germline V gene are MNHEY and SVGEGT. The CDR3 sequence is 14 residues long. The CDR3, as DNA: TGTGCCAGCAGTTCCCGCCAGGGGGCGAAGACCCAGTACTTC. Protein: CASSSRQGAKTQYF.

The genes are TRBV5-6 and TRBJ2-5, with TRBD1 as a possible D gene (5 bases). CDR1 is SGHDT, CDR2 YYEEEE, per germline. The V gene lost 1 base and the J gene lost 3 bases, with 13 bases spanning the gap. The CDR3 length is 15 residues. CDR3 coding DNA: TGTGCCAGCAGCTTGTCTCGACAGAAAAAAGAGACCCAGTACTTC. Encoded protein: CASSLSRQKKETQYF.

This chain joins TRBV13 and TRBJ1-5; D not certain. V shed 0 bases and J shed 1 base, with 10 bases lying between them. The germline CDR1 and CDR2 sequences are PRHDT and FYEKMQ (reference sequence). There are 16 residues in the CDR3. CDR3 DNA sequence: TGTGCCAGCAGCTTAGGATGGGGTGCGAGCAATCAGCCCCAGCATTTT. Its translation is CASSLGWGASNQPQHF.

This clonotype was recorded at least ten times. The CDR3 protein is CASSYLRGGHLSYEQYF. CDR3 DNA: TGTGCCAGCAGTTACCTTAGGGGCGGGCATTTGTCCTACGAGCAGTACTTC. The chain couples TRBV6-5 to TRBJ2-7, with D possibly called TRBD1 or TRBD2 (5 bases each). V was trimmed by 2 bases and J by 1 base, leaving 18 bases between them. The CDR3 loop spans 17 amino acids. Germline CDR1 MNHEY, CDR2 SVGAGI.

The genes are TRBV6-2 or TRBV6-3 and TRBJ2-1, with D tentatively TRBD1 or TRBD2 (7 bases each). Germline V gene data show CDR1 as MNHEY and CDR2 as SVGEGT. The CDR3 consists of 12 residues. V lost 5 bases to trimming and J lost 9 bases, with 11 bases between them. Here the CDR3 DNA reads TGTGCCAGCAGTCCAGGGGGGGCTGAGCAGTTCTTC. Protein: CASSPGGAEQFF.

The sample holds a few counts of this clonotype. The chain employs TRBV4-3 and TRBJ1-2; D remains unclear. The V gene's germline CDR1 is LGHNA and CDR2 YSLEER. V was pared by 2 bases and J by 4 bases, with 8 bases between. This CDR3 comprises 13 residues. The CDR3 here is CASSQPGTYGYTF. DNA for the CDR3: TGCGCCAGCAGCCAACCCGGAACCTATGGCTACACCTTC.

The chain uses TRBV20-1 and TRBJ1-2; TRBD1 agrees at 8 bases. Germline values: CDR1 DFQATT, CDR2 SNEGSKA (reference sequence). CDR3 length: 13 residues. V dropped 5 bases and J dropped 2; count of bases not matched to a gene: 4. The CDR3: CSARTGSNYGYTF. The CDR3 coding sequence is TGCAGTGCTCGGACAGGGAGCAACTATGGCTACACCTTC.

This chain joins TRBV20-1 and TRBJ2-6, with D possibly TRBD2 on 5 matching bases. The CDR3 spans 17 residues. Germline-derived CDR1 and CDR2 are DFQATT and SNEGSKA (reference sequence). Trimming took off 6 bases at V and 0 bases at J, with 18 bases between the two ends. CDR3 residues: CSARGRTSDSGANVLTF. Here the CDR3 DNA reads TGCAGTGCCCGAGGGCGGACTTCCGACTCTGGGGCCAACGTCCTGACTTTC.

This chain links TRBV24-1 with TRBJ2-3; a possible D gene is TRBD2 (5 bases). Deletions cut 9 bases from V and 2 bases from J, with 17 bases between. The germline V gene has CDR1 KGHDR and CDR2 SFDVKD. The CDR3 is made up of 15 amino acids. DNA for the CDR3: TGTGCCACCTCTAACCCTTCGAGGGACACAGATACGCAGTATTTT. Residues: CATSNPSRDTDTQYF.

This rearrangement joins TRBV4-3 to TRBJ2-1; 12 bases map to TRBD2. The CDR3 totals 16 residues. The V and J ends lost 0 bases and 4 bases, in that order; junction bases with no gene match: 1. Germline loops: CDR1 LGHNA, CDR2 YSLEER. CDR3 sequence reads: CASSQETSGGYNEQFF. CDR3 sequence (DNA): TGCGCCAGCAGCCAAGAAACTAGCGGGGGGTACAATGAGCAGTTCTTC.

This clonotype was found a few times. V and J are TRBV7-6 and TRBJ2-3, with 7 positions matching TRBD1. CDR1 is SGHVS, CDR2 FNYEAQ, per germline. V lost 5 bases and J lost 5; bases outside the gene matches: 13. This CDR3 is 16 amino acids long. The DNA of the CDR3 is TGTGCCAGCAGCCCCAGACAGGGCAGTTGGGGAGATACGCAGTATTTT. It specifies CASSPRQGSWGDTQYF.

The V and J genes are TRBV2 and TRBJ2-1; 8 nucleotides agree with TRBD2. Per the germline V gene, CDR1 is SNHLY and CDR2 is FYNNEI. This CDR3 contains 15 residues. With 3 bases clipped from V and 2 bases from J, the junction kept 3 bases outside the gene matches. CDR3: CASSEAGRAYNEQFF. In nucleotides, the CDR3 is TGTGCCAGCAGTGAGGCCGGGAGGGCCTACAATGAGCAGTTCTTC.

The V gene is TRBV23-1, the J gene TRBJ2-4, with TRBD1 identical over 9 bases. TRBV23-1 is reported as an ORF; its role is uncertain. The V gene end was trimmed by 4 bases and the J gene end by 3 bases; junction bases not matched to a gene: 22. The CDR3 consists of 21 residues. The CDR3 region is CASSPPGRRDRAPTSKNIQYF. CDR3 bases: TGCGCCAGCAGTCCGCCGGGTCGTAGGGACAGGGCCCCGACTAGCAAAAACATTCAGTACTTC.

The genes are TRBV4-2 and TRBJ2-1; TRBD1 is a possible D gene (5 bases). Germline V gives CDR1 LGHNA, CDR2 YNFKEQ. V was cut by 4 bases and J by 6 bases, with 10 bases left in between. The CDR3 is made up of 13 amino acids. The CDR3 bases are TGTGCCAGCAGCCCCCAGGGTCTCAATGAGCAGTTCTTC. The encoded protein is CASSPQGLNEQFF.